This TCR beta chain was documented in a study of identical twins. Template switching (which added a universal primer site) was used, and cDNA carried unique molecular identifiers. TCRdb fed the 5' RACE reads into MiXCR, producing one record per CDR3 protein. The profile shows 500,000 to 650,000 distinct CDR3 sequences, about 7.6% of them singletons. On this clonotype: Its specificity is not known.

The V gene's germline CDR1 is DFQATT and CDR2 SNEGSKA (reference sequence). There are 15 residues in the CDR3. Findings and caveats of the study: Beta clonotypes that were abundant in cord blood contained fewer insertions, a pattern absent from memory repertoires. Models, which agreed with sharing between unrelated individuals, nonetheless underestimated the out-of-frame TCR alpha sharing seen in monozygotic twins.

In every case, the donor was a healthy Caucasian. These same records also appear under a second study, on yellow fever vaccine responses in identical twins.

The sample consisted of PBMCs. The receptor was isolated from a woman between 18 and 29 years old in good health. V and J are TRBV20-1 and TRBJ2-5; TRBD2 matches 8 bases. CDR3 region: CCASRREALQETQYF. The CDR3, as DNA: TGCTGCGCTAGTAGGCGGGAGGCCCTCCAAGAGACCCAGTACTTC.